The next 4 T cell receptor beta chains were all read from a single sample in a study of blood T cell repertoires in COVID-19. Clones were sequenced by immunoSEQ multiplex PCR, and TCRdb holds only the in-frame ones, with some missing. Seen here are about 92,000 clones, roughly 85% observed once, and the top ten hold about 16%. Material: peripheral blood. The receptors were gathered from a woman aged 60 to 75 with COVID-19, enrolled during active disease.

The rearrangement joins TRBV6-2 or TRBV6-3 to TRBJ2-4, with D unresolved. This CDR3 region has 15 residues. Germline CDR1 and CDR2: MNHEY and SVGEGT. V lost 5 bases and J 3 bases, leaving 14 bases between the germline ends. CDR3 nucleotides: TGTGCCAGCAGTCACGTTGCGGCTGGCAAAAACATTCAGTACTTC. Protein product: CASSHVAAGKNIQYF.

The chain joins TRBV11-2 to TRBJ2-7; D not certain. This CDR3 region has 14 residues. Trimming stripped 1 base from V and 4 bases from J, with 11 bases between. Germline CDR1 reads SGHAT; CDR2 reads FQNNGV. The CDR3 is CASSLGNGRYEQYF. Here the CDR3 DNA reads TGTGCCAGCAGCTTAGGCAATGGTAGATACGAGCAGTACTTC. Filled out from reference TRBV11-2 and TRBJ2-7, the complete variable domain reads EAGVAQSPRYKIIEKRQSVAFWCNPISGHATLYWYQQILGQGPKLLIQFQNNGVVDDSQLPKDRFSAERLKGVDSTLKIQPAKLEDSAVYLCASSLGNGRYEQYFGPGTRLTVT.

V usage is TRBV28 and J usage is TRBJ1-6, with D perhaps TRBD1 (5 bases). The CDR3 extends over 11 amino acids. Germline assignment: CDR1 MDHEN and CDR2 SYDVKM. The V and J ends lost 6 bases and 15 bases respectively, with 12 bases between them. This CDR3 is CASRTQGLLHF. CDR3 DNA sequence: TGTGCCAGCAGGACTCAGGGCCTCCTCCACTTT.

CDR3 residues: CASSYDRDTAHSGNTIYF. CDR3 DNA: TGTGCCAGCAGCTACGACCGGGACACCGCGCACTCTGGAAACACCATATATTTT. V and J are TRBV14 and TRBJ1-3, with D perhaps TRBD1 (6 bases). V was pared by 5 bases and J by 0 bases, with 20 bases between. The CDR3 is made up of 18 amino acids. Per germline, CDR1 SGHDN and CDR2 FVKESK.